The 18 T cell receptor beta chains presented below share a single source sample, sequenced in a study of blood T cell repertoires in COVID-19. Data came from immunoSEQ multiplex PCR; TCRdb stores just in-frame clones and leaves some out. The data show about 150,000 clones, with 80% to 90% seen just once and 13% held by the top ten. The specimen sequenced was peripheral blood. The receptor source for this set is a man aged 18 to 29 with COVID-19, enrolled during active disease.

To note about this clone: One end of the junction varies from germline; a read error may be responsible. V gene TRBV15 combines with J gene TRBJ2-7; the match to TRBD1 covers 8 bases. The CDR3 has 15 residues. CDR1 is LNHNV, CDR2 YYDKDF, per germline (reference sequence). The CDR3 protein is CATSRRTGSPYAQYF. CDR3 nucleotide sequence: TGTGCCACCAGCAGACGGACAGGGTCCCCTTACGCGCAGTACTTC.

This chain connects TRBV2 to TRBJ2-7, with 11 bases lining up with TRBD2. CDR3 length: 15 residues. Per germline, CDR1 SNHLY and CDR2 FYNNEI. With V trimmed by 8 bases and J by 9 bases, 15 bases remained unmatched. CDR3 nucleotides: TGTGCCAGCTCCGAAGAGGGACTAGCGGTAGTTGTGCAGTACTTC. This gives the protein CASSEEGLAVVVQYF.

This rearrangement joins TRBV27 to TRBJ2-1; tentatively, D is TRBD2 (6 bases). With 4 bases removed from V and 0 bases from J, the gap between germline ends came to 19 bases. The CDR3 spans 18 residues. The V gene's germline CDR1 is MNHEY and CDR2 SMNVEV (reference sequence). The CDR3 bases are TGTGCCAGCAGTTGGAGGATGGCGTTCGGGAGCTCCTACAATGAGCAGTTCTTC. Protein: CASSWRMAFGSSYNEQFF.

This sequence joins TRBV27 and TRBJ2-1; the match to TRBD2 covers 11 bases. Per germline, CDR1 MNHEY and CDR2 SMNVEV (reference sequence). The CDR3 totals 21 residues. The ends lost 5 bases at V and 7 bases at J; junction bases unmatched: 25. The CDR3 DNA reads TGTGCCAGCAGTCCTTTTTTCCCACGGACCCCACTAGCGGGAGTTAGGAATGAGCAGTTCTTC. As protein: CASSPFFPRTPLAGVRNEQFF.

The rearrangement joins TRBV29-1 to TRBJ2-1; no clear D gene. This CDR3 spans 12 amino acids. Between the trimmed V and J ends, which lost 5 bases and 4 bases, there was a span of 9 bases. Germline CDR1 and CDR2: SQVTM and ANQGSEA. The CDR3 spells CSVLRKYNEQFF. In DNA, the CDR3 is TGCAGCGTTCTGAGAAAATACAATGAGCAGTTCTTC.

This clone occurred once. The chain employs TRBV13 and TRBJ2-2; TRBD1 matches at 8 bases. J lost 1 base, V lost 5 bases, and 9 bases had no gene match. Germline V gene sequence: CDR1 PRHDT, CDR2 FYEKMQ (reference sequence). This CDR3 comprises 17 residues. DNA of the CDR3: TGTGCCAGCAGCACTAAAGCAGGGGGCTGGAACACCGGGGAGCTGTTTTTT. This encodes CASSTKAGGWNTGELFF.

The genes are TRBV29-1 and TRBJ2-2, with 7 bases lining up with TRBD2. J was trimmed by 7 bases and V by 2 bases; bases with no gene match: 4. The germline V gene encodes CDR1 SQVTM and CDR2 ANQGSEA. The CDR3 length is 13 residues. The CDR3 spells CSVERREGGELFF. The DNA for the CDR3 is TGCAGCGTTGAACGGAGGGAGGGCGGGGAGCTGTTTTTT.

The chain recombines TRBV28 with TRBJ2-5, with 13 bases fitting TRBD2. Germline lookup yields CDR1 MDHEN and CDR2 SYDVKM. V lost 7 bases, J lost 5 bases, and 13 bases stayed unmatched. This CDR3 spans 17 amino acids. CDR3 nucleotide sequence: TGTGCCAGCACCGAGGGACTAGCGGGAAATCAGGGTGAGACCCAGTACTTC. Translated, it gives CASTEGLAGNQGETQYF.

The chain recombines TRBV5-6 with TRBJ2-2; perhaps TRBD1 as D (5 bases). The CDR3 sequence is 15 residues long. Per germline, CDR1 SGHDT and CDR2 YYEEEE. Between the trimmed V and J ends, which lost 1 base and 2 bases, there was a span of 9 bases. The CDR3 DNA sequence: TGTGCCAGCAGCTTGCTCAGGGCCAACACCGGGGAGCTGTTTTTT. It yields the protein CASSLLRANTGELFF.

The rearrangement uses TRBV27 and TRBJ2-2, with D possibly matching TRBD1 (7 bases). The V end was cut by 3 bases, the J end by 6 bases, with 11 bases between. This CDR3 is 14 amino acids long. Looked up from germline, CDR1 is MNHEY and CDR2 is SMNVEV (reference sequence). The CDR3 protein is CASSFGGGSGELFF. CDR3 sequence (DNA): TGTGCCAGCAGTTTTGGAGGGGGCTCCGGGGAGCTGTTTTTT.

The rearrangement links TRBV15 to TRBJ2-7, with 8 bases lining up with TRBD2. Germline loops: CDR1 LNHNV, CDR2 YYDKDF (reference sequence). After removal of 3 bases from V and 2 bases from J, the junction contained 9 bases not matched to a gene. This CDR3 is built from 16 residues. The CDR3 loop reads CATSSASGGQTYEQYF. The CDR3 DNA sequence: TGTGCCACCAGCAGTGCTTCGGGGGGGCAAACCTACGAGCAGTACTTC.

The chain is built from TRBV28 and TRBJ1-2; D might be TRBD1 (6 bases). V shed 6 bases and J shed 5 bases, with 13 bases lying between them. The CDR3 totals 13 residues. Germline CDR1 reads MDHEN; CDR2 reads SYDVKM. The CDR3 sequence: CASRWDIKYGYTF. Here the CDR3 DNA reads TGTGCCAGCAGGTGGGACATAAAATATGGCTACACCTTC.

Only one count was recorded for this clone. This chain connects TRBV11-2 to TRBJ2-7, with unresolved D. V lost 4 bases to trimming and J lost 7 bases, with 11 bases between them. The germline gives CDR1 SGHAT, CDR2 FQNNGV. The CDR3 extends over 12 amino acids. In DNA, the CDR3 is TGTGCCAGCAGCTACTCTCCCGTAGAGCAGTACTTC. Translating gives CASSYSPVEQYF.

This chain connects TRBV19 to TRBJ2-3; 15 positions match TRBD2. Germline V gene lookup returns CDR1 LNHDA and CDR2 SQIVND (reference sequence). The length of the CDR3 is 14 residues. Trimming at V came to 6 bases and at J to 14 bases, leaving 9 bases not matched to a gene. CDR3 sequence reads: CASSPGLAGGPLYF. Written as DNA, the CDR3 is TGTGCCAGTAGCCCCGGACTAGCGGGAGGGCCCTTGTATTTT.

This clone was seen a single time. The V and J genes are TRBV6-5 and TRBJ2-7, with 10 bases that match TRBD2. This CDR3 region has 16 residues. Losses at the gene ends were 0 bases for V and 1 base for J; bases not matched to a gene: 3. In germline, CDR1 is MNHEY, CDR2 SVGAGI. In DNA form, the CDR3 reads TGTGCCAGCAGTTACTCTAGCGGGAGGTCTTCCTACGAGCAGTACTTC. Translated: CASSYSSGRSSYEQYF.

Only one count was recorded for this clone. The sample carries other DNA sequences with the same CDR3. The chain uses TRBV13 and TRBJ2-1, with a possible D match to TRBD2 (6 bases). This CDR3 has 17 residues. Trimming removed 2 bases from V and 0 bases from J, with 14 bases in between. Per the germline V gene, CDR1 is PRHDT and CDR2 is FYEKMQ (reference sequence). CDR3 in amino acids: CASSLRDFPSSYNEQFF. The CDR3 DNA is TGTGCCAGCAGCTTAAGGGACTTTCCAAGCTCCTACAATGAGCAGTTCTTC.

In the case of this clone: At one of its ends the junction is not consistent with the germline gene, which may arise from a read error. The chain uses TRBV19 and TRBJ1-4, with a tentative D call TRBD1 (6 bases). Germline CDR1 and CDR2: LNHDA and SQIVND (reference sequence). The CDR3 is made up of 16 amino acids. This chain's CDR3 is CASSRRTPGADEKLLF. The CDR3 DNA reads TGTGCCAGTAGTAGGAGGACGCCAGGGGCGGATGAAAAACTGCTTTTT.

CDR3 sequence reads: CASSLDKGVVEQYF. CDR3 sequence (DNA): TGTGCCAGCAGCTTAGACAAGGGGGTAGTCGAGCAGTACTTC. V usage is TRBV13 and J usage is TRBJ2-7, with D maybe TRBD1 (6 bases). The CDR3 is 14 residues long. CDR1 is PRHDT, CDR2 FYEKMQ, per germline (reference sequence). Trimming shortened V by 1 base and J by 6 bases, and 13 bases separated the two germline ends.